This TCR beta chain was sequenced in a study of T cells after yellow fever vaccination. Study overall: Any fraction with a low cell number was prepared using SMART-Seq v4 Ultra Low Input.

A note on this clonotype: A much larger clone lies one base from this, so it may be a read error.

TCRdb analysed the 5' RACE reads with MiXCR anew, one entry per CDR3 protein. The table lists 40,000 to 55,000 distinct CDR3 sequences, around 7% of them singletons. The CDR3 covers 15 residues. Germline CDR1 is SGHAT and CDR2 is FQNNGV. The chain is built from TRBV11-2 and TRBJ2-1; 13 nucleotides align to TRBD2. This specimen consisted of CD8+ T cells not binding an NS4B(214-222) dextramer, sorted from PBMCs, obtained approximately 47 days after the first yellow fever vaccination. This clonotype was obtained from a man between 18 and 35 years old who received the YFV17D yellow fever vaccine. Written as DNA, the CDR3 is TGTGCCAGCAACCCAGGACTAGCGGGGGAGAATGAGCGGTTCTTC. This gives the protein CASNPGLAGENERFF.